This T cell receptor beta chain is drawn from a study of blood T cells in healthy people across ages. Overall study results and limits: In long-lived donors, naive CD4+ cell counts and diversity exceeded those of aged donors.

Concerning this clonotype itself: What it binds is not known.

Next came a second PCR, run for about 7 to 12 cycles, which used a sample-barcoded 5' primer along with a J-beta primer mix. TCRdb re-analysed the 5' RACE reads in MiXCR, keeping a single row per CDR3 protein. The data hold under 950,000 distinct CDR3 sequences, with 20% to 25% observed a single time. Germline-derived CDR1 and CDR2 are LGHDT and YNNKEL (reference sequence). V shed 3 bases and J shed 2 bases, with 10 bases lying between them. This CDR3 spans 14 amino acids. The V gene is TRBV3-1, the J gene TRBJ2-5; a weak D match, TRBD2 (5 bases). The sequence was collected from a man between 65 and 80 years old in good health. Sequencing input: blood. CDR3 region: CASSQFRGQETQYF. In DNA form, the CDR3 reads TGTGCCAGCAGCCAGTTTCGGGGTCAAGAGACCCAGTACTTC.